These 10 T cell receptor beta chains originate from one sample sequenced in a study of technical replicates of blood from several donors. The assay was immunoSEQ multiplex PCR, and TCRdb's table has in-frame clones only and misses some. The sample has approximately 49,000 clones; around nine tenths are singletons. The sequenced sample was PBMCs. The receptors shown here come from a human donor in good health. Some clones in this sample may be carry-over from other donors' samples.

V is TRBV11-2 and J is TRBJ2-2, with 14 bases aligning to TRBD2. V trimming: 1 base; J trimming: 1 base; junction bases outside the gene matches: 2. The CDR3 covers 18 residues. CDR1 and CDR2 from the germline V gene are SGHAT and FQNNGV. The CDR3 nucleotides read TGTGCCAGCAGCTTAGCCGGACTAGCGGGGGGGAACACCGGGGAGCTGTTTTTT. It translates to CASSLAGLAGGNTGELFF.

The chain couples TRBV6-5 to TRBJ1-2; 10 positions match TRBD1. CDR1 and CDR2 from the germline V gene are MNHEY and SVGAGI. V shed 6 bases, J shed 8 bases, and the junction held 6 bases outside the gene matches. The CDR3 runs 13 residues. The CDR3 sequence: CASRPTGGRGYTF. CDR3 DNA: TGTGCCAGCAGGCCGACAGGGGGCCGAGGCTACACCTTC.

A single count supports this clone. The CDR3 DNA sequence: TGTGCCAGCAGCCGCGACAGGGTTTCCTACGAGCAGTACTTC. It specifies CASSRDRVSYEQYF. The gene calls are TRBV13 and TRBJ2-7; 7 bases align to TRBD1. CDR1 is PRHDT and CDR2 is FYEKMQ in the germline V gene (reference sequence). This CDR3 is 14 amino acids long. Unmatched junction bases numbered 5, after V lost 5 bases and J lost 1 base.

J is TRBJ2-7 and V is TRBV6-1; 12 bases line up with TRBD2. Germline CDR1 is MNHNS and CDR2 is SASEGT. V dropped 1 base and J dropped 7; count of bases not matched to a gene: 2. The CDR3 loop spans 14 amino acids. DNA for the CDR3: TGTGCCAGCAGTGAAGGACTAGCGGGAGTAGAGCAGTACTTC. Translating gives CASSEGLAGVEQYF.

The V and J genes are TRBV29-1 and TRBJ1-1; 7 positions agree with TRBD1. Trimming took 7 bases from V and 0 from J; bases not matched to a gene: 5. Germline CDR1 is SQVTM and CDR2 is ANQGSEA. The CDR3 runs 13 residues. The CDR3 region has the DNA TGCAGCGCAGGGGACAGCCTGAACACTGAAGCTTTCTTT. Its protein is CSAGDSLNTEAFF.

This clone was found once. The rearrangement joins TRBV6-5 to TRBJ2-6; tentatively, D is TRBD2 (6 bases). Germline values: CDR1 MNHEY, CDR2 SVGAGI. V lost 0 bases and J 1 base, leaving 7 bases between the germline ends. The CDR3 has 16 amino acids. CDR3 region: CASSYSRGSGANVLTF. Written as DNA, the CDR3 is TGTGCCAGCAGTTACTCACGGGGGTCTGGGGCCAACGTCCTGACTTTC.

This chain uses TRBV5-1 with TRBJ2-7, with 9 bases lining up with TRBD2. This CDR3 is 15 amino acids long. Germline lookup yields CDR1 SGHRS and CDR2 YFSETQ. V gave up 1 base and J gave up 4 bases; unmatched junction bases: 6. CDR3 loop: CASSLWAGGPYEQYF. Here the CDR3 DNA reads TGCGCCAGCAGCTTGTGGGCGGGAGGGCCGTACGAGCAGTACTTC.

This clone is a singleton in its sample. V and J are TRBV7-2 and TRBJ2-5; TRBD1 aligns across 11 bases. The CDR3 loop spans 16 amino acids. Germline CDR1 SGHTA, CDR2 FQGNSA. Unmatched junction bases numbered 7, after V lost 0 bases and J lost 7 bases. CDR3 sequence (DNA): TGTGCCAGCAGCTTAGCAAGGACAGGGGGCAGGGTGACCCAGTACTTC. Protein product: CASSLARTGGRVTQYF.

The gene calls are TRBV18 and TRBJ1-2; D gene ambiguous. With 3 bases removed from V and 3 bases from J, the gap between germline ends came to 8 bases. Germline V lookup: CDR1 KGHSH, CDR2 LQKENI. The CDR3 consists of 13 residues. CDR3 sequence reads: CASSPARDYGYTF. DNA for the CDR3: TGTGCCAGCTCACCGGCGAGGGACTATGGCTACACCTTC.

This clone was counted once. The rearrangement joins TRBV10-1 to TRBJ1-3, with 7 nucleotides matching TRBD1. Germline lookup yields CDR1 WNHNN and CDR2 SYGVQD (reference sequence). CDR3 length: 20 residues. The ends lost 6 bases at V and 1 base at J; junction bases unmatched: 21. This CDR3 reads CASSDRDSSYTLGSGNTIYF. CDR3 nucleotides: TGCGCCAGCAGCGACCGGGACAGCTCCTATACCTTGGGATCTGGAAACACCATATATTTT.